The next 20 T cell receptor beta chains were all read from a single sample in a study of T cell changes during pregnancy in multiple sclerosis. Assay: immunoSEQ multiplex PCR; the TCRdb copy retains only in-frame clones and omits some. The sample has around 34,000 clones, approximately 90% seen once. Sequencing was performed on CD8+ T cells from peripheral blood mononuclear cells, taken in the first trimester of pregnancy. Source of these receptors: a female donor with multiple sclerosis, enrolled in a pregnancy study.

The chain recombines TRBV19 with TRBJ2-2; tentative D call: TRBD1 (6 bases). Trimming stripped 7 bases from V and 3 bases from J, with 12 bases between. The CDR3 runs to 14 residues. The germline CDR1 and CDR2 sequences are LNHDA and SQIVND (reference sequence). CDR3 sequence reads: CASKGDLDTGELFF. The DNA of the CDR3 is TGTGCCAGTAAGGGGGACCTTGACACCGGGGAGCTGTTTTTT.

The rearrangement uses TRBV5-1 and TRBJ2-7; TRBD2 matches 12 bases. The length of the CDR3 is 15 residues. The V gene end was trimmed by 5 bases and the J gene end by 2 bases; junction bases not matched to a gene: 5. The germline gives CDR1 SGHRS, CDR2 YFSETQ. CDR3 DNA: TGCGCCAGCAGACGAACTAGCGGGGGGACCTACGAGCAGTACTTC. Amino acids: CASRRTSGGTYEQYF.

The chain recombines TRBV14 with TRBJ2-3, with 9 nucleotides matching TRBD2. The germline V gene has CDR1 SGHDN and CDR2 FVKESK. J was trimmed by 2 bases and V by 0 bases; bases with no gene match: 9. The CDR3 runs to 18 residues. This CDR3 is CASSQEGSLAGPTDTQYF. CDR3 sequence (DNA): TGTGCCAGCAGCCAAGAGGGGTCGCTAGCGGGACCCACAGATACGCAGTATTTT. Drawing the rest from reference TRBV14 and TRBJ2-3, the complete variable domain is EAGVTQFPSHSVIEKGQTVTLRCDPISGHDNLYWYRRVMGKEIKFLLHFVKESKQDESGMPNNRFLAERTGGTYSTLKVQPAELEDSGVYFCASSQEGSLAGPTDTQYFGPGTRLTVL.

This clone came up once. The rearrangement links TRBV27 to TRBJ1-4, with D possibly TRBD1 on 5 matching bases. In germline, CDR1 is MNHEY, CDR2 SMNVEV (reference sequence). Trimming shortened V by 4 bases and J by 0 bases, and 12 bases separated the two germline ends. The CDR3 runs 16 residues. CDR3 in amino acids: CASSSTGVATNEKLFF. The CDR3 DNA reads as TGTGCCAGCAGTTCTACAGGAGTTGCAACTAATGAAAAACTGTTTTTT. The variable domain in full, with the rest retrieved from reference TRBV27 and TRBJ1-4, is EAQVTQNPRYLITVTGKKLTVTCSQNMNHEYMSWYRQDPGLGLRQIYYSMNVEVTDKGDVPEGYKVSRKEKRNFPLILESPSPNQTSLYFCASSSTGVATNEKLFFGSGTQLSVL.

V usage is TRBV7-9 and J usage is TRBJ2-5; 8 nucleotides agree with TRBD2. The CDR3 runs to 16 residues. In germline, CDR1 is SEHNR, CDR2 FQNEAQ (reference sequence). V lost 1 base to trimming and J lost 4 bases; unmatched junction nucleotides: 8. CDR3 coding DNA: TGTGCCAGCAGCTTAGTTTCCGGGACTAGGGGAGAGACCCAGTACTTC. This sequence encodes CASSLVSGTRGETQYF.

V and J are TRBV6-6 and TRBJ1-4; the match to TRBD1 covers 9 bases. This CDR3 comprises 15 residues. The V segment lost 5 bases and the J segment 8 bases; nucleotides outside the gene matches: 9. Germline values: CDR1 MNHNY, CDR2 SVGAGI (reference sequence). CDR3 protein: CASSGIGTGNEKLFF. Here the CDR3 DNA reads TGTGCCAGCAGTGGAATCGGGACAGGGAACGAAAAACTGTTTTTT.

The gene calls are TRBV14 and TRBJ2-1, with TRBD2 identical over 14 bases. The germline V gene encodes CDR1 SGHDN and CDR2 FVKESK. Trimming cost V 1 base and J 4 bases; bases outside gene matches: 9. This CDR3 spans 19 amino acids. The CDR3 here is CASSQGLAGGSDKYNEQFF. CDR3 DNA: TGTGCCAGCAGCCAAGGACTAGCGGGAGGGTCCGACAAATACAATGAGCAGTTCTTC.

The V gene is TRBV6-9, the J gene TRBJ2-1, with a tentative D call TRBD2 (5 bases). Germline CDR1 is MNHGY and CDR2 is SVAAGI. Deletions cut 7 bases from V and 5 bases from J, with 24 bases between. The CDR3 is made up of 17 amino acids. The DNA of the CDR3 is TGTGCCAGCACCATGTTCCCTAGCAGGAGTTTCCACAATGAGCAGTTCTTC. Translated, it gives CASTMFPSRSFHNEQFF.

The chain uses TRBV5-6 and TRBJ2-3; D unclear. V lost 6 bases, J lost 0 bases, and 5 bases lay in between. The germline V gene encodes CDR1 SGHDT and CDR2 YYEEEE. The CDR3 spans 12 residues. The CDR3 protein is CASTGSTDTQYF. The CDR3 nucleotides read TGTGCCAGCACCGGGAGCACAGATACGCAGTATTTT. Variable domain in full (rest from reference TRBV5-6 and TRBJ2-3): DAGVTQSPTHLIKTRGQQVTLRCSPKSGHDTVSWYQQALGQGPQFIFQYYEEEERQRGNFPDRFSGHQFPNYSSELNVNALLLGDSALYLCASTGSTDTQYFGPGTRLTVL.

This chain connects TRBV6-4 to TRBJ1-1; the D gene is possibly TRBD1 (6 bases). Germline V lookup: CDR1 MRHNA, CDR2 SNTAGT. Trimming stripped 0 bases from V and 2 bases from J, with 10 bases between. The CDR3 has 15 amino acids. CDR3 DNA sequence: TGTGCCAGCAGTGACTCGAGTGGGGGCAACACTGAAGCTTTCTTT. Translating it yields CASSDSSGGNTEAFF.

This chain links TRBV28 with TRBJ2-7; D ambiguous. Trimming stripped 7 bases from V and 7 bases from J, with 20 bases between. The CDR3 contains 14 residues. CDR1 MDHEN and CDR2 SYDVKM come from the germline V gene. The CDR3 protein is CASTKISLEWEQYF. The CDR3 DNA is TGTGCCAGCACCAAGATATCCCTGGAGTGGGAGCAGTACTTC.

The V call is TRBV27, the J call TRBJ2-5, with D maybe TRBD2 (5 bases). CDR1 is MNHEY and CDR2 is SMNVEV in the germline V gene (reference sequence). This CDR3 has 13 residues. Trimming cost V 6 bases and J 2 bases, with 10 bases left between them. The CDR3 spells CASRPRTQETQYF. The CDR3 region has the DNA TGTGCCAGCAGACCCCGGACTCAAGAGACCCAGTACTTC.

Only one count was recorded for this clone. The genes are TRBV25-1 and TRBJ2-7; D unclear. Trimming removed 3 bases from V and 5 bases from J, with 8 bases in between. This CDR3 has 12 amino acids. The germline CDR1 and CDR2 sequences are MGHDK and SYGVNS. The CDR3 DNA is TGTGCCAGCAGTGATGTACTCGACGAGCAGTACTTC. It codes for CASSDVLDEQYF.

V and J are TRBV7-9 and TRBJ1-4, with a tentative D call TRBD1 (5 bases). CDR1 and CDR2 from the germline V gene are SEHNR and FQNEAQ (reference sequence). V was shortened by 5 bases and J by 0 bases, with 13 bases between the two germline ends. This CDR3 comprises 16 residues. CDR3 DNA: TGTGCCAGCAGCCCCCCCGACAGTGCAACTAATGAAAAACTGTTTTTT. Amino acids: CASSPPDSATNEKLFF.

The chain uses TRBV5-4 and TRBJ2-7; TRBD2 is a possible D gene (6 bases). Germline-derived CDR1 and CDR2 are SGHNT and YYREEE (reference sequence). The CDR3 is 16 amino acids. V shed 3 bases and J shed 4 bases, with 20 bases lying between them. CDR3: CASSSRGRESLYEQYF. Written as DNA, the CDR3 is TGTGCCAGCAGCTCCAGAGGTCGGGAGAGCCTTTACGAGCAGTACTTC.

This chain uses TRBV4-1 with TRBJ2-7; tentative D call: TRBD2 (6 bases). This CDR3 is 15 amino acids long. V lost 3 bases and J 2 bases, leaving 14 bases between the germline ends. From germline, CDR1 is MGHRA and CDR2 YSYEKL. In DNA form, the CDR3 reads TGCGCCAGCAGCCATCCCACCGGGGGAACCTACGAGCAGTACTTC. This gives the protein CASSHPTGGTYEQYF.

This chain uses TRBV15 with TRBJ2-1; 13 bases are a match to TRBD2. V dropped 0 bases and J dropped 7; count of bases not matched to a gene: 15. The CDR3 has 20 residues. The germline CDR1 and CDR2 sequences are LNHNV and YYDKDF (reference sequence). CDR3: CATSRDPGLAGSERWNEQFF. CDR3 nucleotides: TGTGCCACCAGCAGAGATCCGGGACTAGCGGGATCGGAACGGTGGAATGAGCAGTTCTTC.

This chain uses TRBV7-5 with TRBJ2-5; the table assigns TRBD2, which was not confirmed against the DNA. TRBV7-5 is an annotated pseudogene. CDR3 length equals 22 residues. The CDR3 region is CARSLNRGSGTSGSESGETQYF. The CDR3 DNA sequence: TGTGCCAGAAGCTTAAACAGGGGATCCGGGACTAGCGGGAGCGAAAGTGGAGAGACCCAGTACTTC.

In DNA, the CDR3 is TGTGCCAGCAGCTCGGAGGGTGGCACAGATACGCAGTATTTT. Amino acids: CASSSEGGTDTQYF. The rearrangement joins TRBV9 to TRBJ2-3; D possibly corresponds to TRBD2 (6 bases). Germline loops: CDR1 SGDLS, CDR2 YYNGEE. V was shortened by 4 bases and J by 1 base, with 10 bases between the two germline ends. There are 14 residues in the CDR3. Full variable domain (rest looked up from reference TRBV9 and TRBJ2-3): DSGVTQTPKHLITATGQRVTLRCSPRSGDLSVYWYQQSLDQGLQFLIQYYNGEERAKGNILERFSAQQFPDLHSELNLSSLELGDSALYFCASSSEGGTDTQYFGPGTRLTVL.

V is TRBV7-9 and J is TRBJ1-1; D perhaps matches TRBD1 (6 bases). This CDR3 spans 16 amino acids. Deletions cut 5 bases from V and 1 base from J, with 17 bases between. Germline values: CDR1 SEHNR, CDR2 FQNEAQ (reference sequence). The CDR3 nucleotides read TGTGCCAGCAGCCGATACAAGGGGGATCCGAACACTGAAGCTTTCTTT. Protein: CASSRYKGDPNTEAFF.